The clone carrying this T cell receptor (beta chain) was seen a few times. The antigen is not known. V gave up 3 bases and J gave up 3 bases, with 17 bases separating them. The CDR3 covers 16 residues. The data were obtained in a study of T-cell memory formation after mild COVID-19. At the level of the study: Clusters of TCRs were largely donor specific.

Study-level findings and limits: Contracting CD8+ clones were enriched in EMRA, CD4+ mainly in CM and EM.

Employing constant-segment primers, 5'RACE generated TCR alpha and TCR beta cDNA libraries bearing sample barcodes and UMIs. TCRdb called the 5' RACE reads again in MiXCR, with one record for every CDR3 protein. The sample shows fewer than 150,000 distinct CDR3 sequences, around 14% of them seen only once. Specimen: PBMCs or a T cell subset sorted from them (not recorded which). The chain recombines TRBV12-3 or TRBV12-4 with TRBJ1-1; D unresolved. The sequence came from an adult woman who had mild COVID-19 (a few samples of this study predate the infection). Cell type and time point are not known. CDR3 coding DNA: TGTGCCAGCAGTTTTTTGATACCCACTCCTCACACTGAAGCTTTCTTT. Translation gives CASSFLIPTPHTEAFF.